This T cell receptor (beta chain) was captured by sequencing in a study of blood T cell repertoires in COVID-19. Study-level background: Sites across the United States, Italy and Spain contributed samples from acute and convalescent COVID-19. Nucleic acid was either cDNA or gDNA, and it came from T cells, B-cell-depleted T cells, or PBMCs.

The CDR3 runs 16 residues. Trimming stripped 1 base from V and 3 bases from J, with 13 bases between. Germline V lookup: CDR1 LGHNA, CDR2 YSLEER. As processed by the authors: Estimated nucleated cell counts came from reference gene primer amplification. Assay: immunoSEQ multiplex PCR; the TCRdb copy retains only in-frame clones and omits some. The DNA was the basis for D and trimming; V, J and clone size are from that table. The sample lists about 48,000 clones; 80% to 85% were seen once. This TCR derives from a man in his 70s with acute or convalescent COVID-19. The sequencing sample was made of peripheral blood. This chain joins TRBV4-3 and TRBJ2-4, with D tentatively TRBD2 (5 bases). The CDR3: CASSQAGGSGKNIQYF. CDR3 in DNA: TGCGCCAGCAGCCAAGCGGGCGGGTCTGGCAAAAACATTCAGTACTTC.